This T cell receptor beta chain is drawn from a study of T cell clonotyping in hematopoietic cell transplantation. This sample's time point: recipient sample about 28 days before transplant, after cytoreduction. Of note for this clone: As yet, its antigen is unknown.

Study-wide findings and caveats: Pathologically expanded recipient clonotypes increased progressively from day 30 to day 180 as diversity fell.

Repertoires were generated with immunoSEQ multiplex PCR, while TCRdb's copy carries only in-frame clones and drops some. The data hold tens of thousands of clones, with approximately 95% observed a single time. Trimming took off 4 bases at V and 1 base at J, with 8 bases between the two ends. The germline CDR1 and CDR2 sequences are SEHNR and FQNEAQ (reference sequence). The CDR3 spans 13 residues. Source: peripheral blood mononuclear cells, taken before stem cell transplant. This TCR derives from a woman between 45 and 65 years old with acute myeloid leukemia. Some clones in this sample may be carry-over from other donors' samples. V usage is TRBV7-9 and J usage is TRBJ2-7; the D gene could be TRBD1 or TRBD2 (5 bases each). The CDR3 DNA is TGTGCCAGCAGCTGGGACCTTTCCTACGAGCAGTACTTC. It translates to CASSWDLSYEQYF.